This T cell receptor (beta chain) was found in a study of OX40 agonist ivuxolimab in advanced cancers. Study summary: From roughly 23 to 85 years was the age range, with a mean of 60 years, and nearly 85% were male. Three patients responded partially, comprising one with hepatocellular carcinoma and two with cutaneous melanoma. Anti-PD-1, anti-PD-L1 or anti-CTLA-4 therapy given earlier was allowed, and around 40% had some. Study-level results: Certain nonresponders likewise exhibited a low normalized T-cell clonal expansion.

CDR3 length: 15 amino acids. Germline values: CDR1 SGHTA, CDR2 FQGTGA. The V end was cut by 2 bases, the J end by 1 base, with 11 bases between. Profiling relied on immunoSEQ multiplex PCR, and the TCRdb table lists in-frame clones only, not all of them. The table includes under 65,000 clones, about 88% detected once. Turning to this clone: Its target is not known.

The chain carries TRBV7-3 and TRBJ1-1; no firm D call. Source: CD4+ or CD8+ T cells sorted from blood, taken in a trial of the OX40 agonist ivuxolimab. The clonotype was recovered from an adult with an advanced solid tumor such as melanoma, head and neck, liver or kidney cancer. The CDR3, as DNA: TGTGCCAGCAGCTTAGGGCCGGCGGGGAACACTGAAGCTTTCTTT. Encoded protein: CASSLGPAGNTEAFF.